The 8 T cell receptor beta chains in this list originate from one sample, sequenced in a study of long-term antiretroviral therapy in people with HIV. Samples were assayed with immunoSEQ v3.0 at survey level. Clones were sequenced by immunoSEQ multiplex PCR, and TCRdb holds only the in-frame ones, with some missing. In the table there are approximately 22,000 clones, 75% to 85% of which are singletons. The material sequenced was unsorted PBMCs, taken 3 years after starting antiretroviral therapy. These receptor sequences come from a man over 45 with HIV.

The V and J genes are TRBV6-1 and TRBJ1-5, with no clear D. The germline V gene encodes CDR1 MNHNS and CDR2 SASEGT. This CDR3 has 17 residues. Trimming removed 2 bases from V and 2 bases from J, with 16 bases in between. CDR3 coding DNA: TGTGCCAGCAGTGAACGGGCGGAGCCTTGGGGCAATCAGCCCCAGCATTTT. Amino acid sequence: CASSERAEPWGNQPQHF.

Worth noting for this clone: The identical CDR3 is also encoded by other nucleotide sequences in the sample. This rearrangement joins TRBV7-8 to TRBJ2-3; TRBD1 aligns across 8 bases. CDR1 and CDR2 from the germline V gene are SGHVS and FQNEAQ. V gave up 5 bases and J gave up 3 bases; unmatched junction bases: 4. The length of the CDR3 is 14 residues. The CDR3, as DNA: TGTGCCAGCAGCCCAGGGGGCTCGACAGATACGCAGTATTTT. This codes for CASSPGGSTDTQYF.

The chain joins TRBV5-1 to TRBJ1-2; TRBD1 matches 7 bases. V lost 0 bases and J lost 4; bases outside the gene matches: 6. Germline V CDR1 and CDR2: SGHRS, YFSETQ. The CDR3 has 15 residues. As DNA, the CDR3 is TGCGCCAGCAGCTTGGTCCCGGCAGGGGGCTATGGCTACACCTTC. Protein sequence: CASSLVPAGGYGYTF.

V and J are TRBV4-3 and TRBJ2-7; 10 positions agree with TRBD2. The V and J ends lost 0 bases and 2 bases, in that order; junction bases with no gene match: 1. Germline V lookup: CDR1 LGHNA, CDR2 YSLEER. The CDR3 runs to 15 residues. Here the CDR3 reads CASSQELAGTYEQYF. The CDR3 bases are TGCGCCAGCAGCCAAGAACTAGCGGGGACCTACGAGCAGTACTTC.

This clone was counted a few times. The genes are TRBV28 and TRBJ1-5; 12 positions match TRBD1. Germline lookup yields CDR1 MDHEN and CDR2 SYDVKM. CDR3 size: 18 residues. The junction had 9 bases not matched to a gene; V was cut back by 6 bases and J by 0 bases. CDR3 in DNA: TGTGCCAGCAGGTCACGGGACAGGGGGCCGTATAGCAATCAGCCCCAGCATTTT. Protein sequence: CASRSRDRGPYSNQPQHF.

Only a few counts were recorded for this clone. The chain combines TRBV11-3 with TRBJ1-1; 8 positions agree with TRBD1. Germline CDR1 reads SGHNT; CDR2 reads YENEEA. This CDR3 has 14 residues. V trimming: 4 bases; J trimming: 5 bases; junction bases outside the gene matches: 6. The CDR3 DNA follows: TGTGCCAGCAGCTCGGACAGGGTGTCGACTGAAGCTTTCTTT. Its translation: CASSSDRVSTEAFF.

The chain links TRBV6-5 to TRBJ2-7; D is unclear. The CDR3 extends over 14 amino acids. With 0 bases removed from V and 4 bases from J, the gap between germline ends came to 10 bases. Germline CDR1 MNHEY, CDR2 SVGAGI. CDR3 nucleotide sequence: TGTGCCAGCAGTTACTCGCCTAGTTCTTACGAGCAGTACTTC. Its translation: CASSYSPSSYEQYF.

The chain uses TRBV19 and TRBJ2-5; D is unresolved. In germline, CDR1 is LNHDA, CDR2 SQIVND (reference sequence). This CDR3 has 11 amino acids. V was cut by 8 bases and J by 5 bases, with 9 bases left in between. CDR3 protein: CASAVGETQYF. CDR3 in DNA: TGTGCCAGTGCCGTGGGGGAGACCCAGTACTTC.